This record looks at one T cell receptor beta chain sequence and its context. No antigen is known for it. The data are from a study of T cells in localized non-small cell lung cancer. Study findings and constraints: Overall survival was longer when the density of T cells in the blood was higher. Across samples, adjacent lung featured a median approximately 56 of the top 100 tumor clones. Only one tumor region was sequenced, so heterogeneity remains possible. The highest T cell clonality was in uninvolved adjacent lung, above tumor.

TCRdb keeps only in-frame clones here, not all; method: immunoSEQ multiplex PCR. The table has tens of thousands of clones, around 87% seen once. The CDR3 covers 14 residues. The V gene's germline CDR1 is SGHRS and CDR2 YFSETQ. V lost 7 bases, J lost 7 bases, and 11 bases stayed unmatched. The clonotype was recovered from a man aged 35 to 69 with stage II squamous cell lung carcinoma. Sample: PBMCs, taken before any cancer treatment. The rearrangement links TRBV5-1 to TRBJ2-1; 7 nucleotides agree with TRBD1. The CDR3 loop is CASREAGGPNEQFF. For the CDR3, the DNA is TGCGCCAGCCGTGAGGCAGGGGGACCAAATGAGCAGTTCTTC. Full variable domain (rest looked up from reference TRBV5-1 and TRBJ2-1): KAGVTQTPRYLIKTRGQQVTLSCSPISGHRSVSWYQQTPGQGLQFLFEYFSETQRNKGNFPGRFSGRQFSNSRSEMNVSTLELGDSALYLCASREAGGPNEQFFGPGTRLTVL.